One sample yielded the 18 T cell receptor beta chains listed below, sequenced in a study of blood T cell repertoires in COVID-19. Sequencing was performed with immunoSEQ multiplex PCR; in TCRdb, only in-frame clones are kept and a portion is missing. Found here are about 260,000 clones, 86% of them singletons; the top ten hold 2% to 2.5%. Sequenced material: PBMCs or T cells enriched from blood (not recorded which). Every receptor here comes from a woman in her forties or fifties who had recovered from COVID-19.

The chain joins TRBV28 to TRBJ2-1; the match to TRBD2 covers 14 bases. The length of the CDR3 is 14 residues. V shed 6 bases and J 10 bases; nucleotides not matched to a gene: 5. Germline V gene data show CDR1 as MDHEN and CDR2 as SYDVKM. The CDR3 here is CASRGTSGSGEQFF. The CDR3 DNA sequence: TGTGCCAGCAGGGGGACTAGCGGGAGTGGGGAGCAGTTCTTC.

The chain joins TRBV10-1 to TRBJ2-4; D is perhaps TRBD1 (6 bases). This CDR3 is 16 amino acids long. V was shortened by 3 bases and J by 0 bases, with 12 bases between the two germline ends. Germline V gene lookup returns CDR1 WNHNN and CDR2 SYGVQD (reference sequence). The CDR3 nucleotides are TGCGCCAGCAGTGATGGCAGGGGATTAGCCAAAAACATTCAGTACTTC. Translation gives CASSDGRGLAKNIQYF.

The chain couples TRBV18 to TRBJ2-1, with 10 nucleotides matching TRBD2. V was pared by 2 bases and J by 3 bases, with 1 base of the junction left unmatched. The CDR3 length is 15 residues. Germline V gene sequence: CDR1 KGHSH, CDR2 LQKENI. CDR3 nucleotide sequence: TGTGCCAGCTCACCAGAGCGGGGGGGCTACAATGAGCAGTTCTTC. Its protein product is CASSPERGGYNEQFF.

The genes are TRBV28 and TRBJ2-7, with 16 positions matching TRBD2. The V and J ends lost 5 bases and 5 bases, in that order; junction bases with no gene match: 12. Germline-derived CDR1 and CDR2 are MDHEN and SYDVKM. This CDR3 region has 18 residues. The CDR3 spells CASSPGLAGGPSLNEQYF. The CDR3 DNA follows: TGTGCCAGCAGTCCGGGACTAGCGGGAGGGCCTAGTCTGAACGAGCAGTACTTC.

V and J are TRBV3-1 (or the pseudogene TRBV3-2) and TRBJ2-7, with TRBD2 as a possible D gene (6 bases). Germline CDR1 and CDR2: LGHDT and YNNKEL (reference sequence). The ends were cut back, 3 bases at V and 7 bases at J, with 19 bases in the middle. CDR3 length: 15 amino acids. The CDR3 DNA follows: TGTGCCAGCAGCCAGGGGATAGGACCGGCGGGGGAGCAGTACTTC. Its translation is CASSQGIGPAGEQYF.

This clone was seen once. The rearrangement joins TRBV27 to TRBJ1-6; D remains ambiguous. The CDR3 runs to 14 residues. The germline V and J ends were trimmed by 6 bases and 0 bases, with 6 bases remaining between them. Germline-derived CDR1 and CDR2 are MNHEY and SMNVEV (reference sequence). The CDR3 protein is CASRRSSYNSPLHF. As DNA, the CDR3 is TGTGCCAGCAGGCGGAGCTCCTATAATTCACCCCTCCACTTT.

The CDR3 loop is CASNPFYATGELFF. The DNA for the CDR3 is TGTGCCAGTAACCCCTTCTACGCCACCGGGGAGCTGTTTTTT. The chain employs TRBV19 and TRBJ2-2; D unresolved. Trimming shortened V by 7 bases and J by 4 bases, and 13 bases separated the two germline ends. The CDR3 totals 14 residues. CDR1 is LNHDA, CDR2 SQIVND, per germline (reference sequence).

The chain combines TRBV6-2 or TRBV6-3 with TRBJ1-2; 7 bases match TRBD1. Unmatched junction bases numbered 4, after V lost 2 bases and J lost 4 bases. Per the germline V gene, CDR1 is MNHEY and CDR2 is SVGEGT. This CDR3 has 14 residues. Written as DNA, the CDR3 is TGTGCCAGCAGTTACCCCGGGACAGTCTATGGCTACACCTTC. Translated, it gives CASSYPGTVYGYTF.

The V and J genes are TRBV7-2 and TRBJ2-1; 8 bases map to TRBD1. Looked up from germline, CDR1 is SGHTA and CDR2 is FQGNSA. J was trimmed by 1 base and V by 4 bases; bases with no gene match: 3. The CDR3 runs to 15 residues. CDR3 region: CASSSDRGSYNEQFF. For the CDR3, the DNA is TGTGCCAGCAGCTCAGACAGGGGTTCCTACAATGAGCAGTTCTTC. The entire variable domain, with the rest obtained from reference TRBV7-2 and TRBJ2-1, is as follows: GAGVSQSPSNKVTEKGKDVELRCDPISGHTALYWYRQSLGQGLEFLIYFQGNSAPDKSGLPSDRFSAERTGGSVSTLTIQRTQQEDSAVYLCASSSDRGSYNEQFFGPGTRLTVL.

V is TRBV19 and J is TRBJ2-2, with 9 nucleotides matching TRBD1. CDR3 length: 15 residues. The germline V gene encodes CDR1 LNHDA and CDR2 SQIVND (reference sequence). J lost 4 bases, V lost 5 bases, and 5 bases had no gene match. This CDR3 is CASSPGQGSTGELFF. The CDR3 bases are TGTGCCAGTAGTCCCGGACAGGGGAGCACCGGGGAGCTGTTTTTT.

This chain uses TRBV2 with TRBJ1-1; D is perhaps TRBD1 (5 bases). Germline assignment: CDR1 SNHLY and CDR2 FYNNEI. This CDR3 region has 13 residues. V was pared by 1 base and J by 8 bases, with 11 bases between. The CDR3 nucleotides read TGTGCCAGCAGTGAAGAGTGGGGGAGGGAAGCTTTCTTT. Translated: CASSEEWGREAFF.

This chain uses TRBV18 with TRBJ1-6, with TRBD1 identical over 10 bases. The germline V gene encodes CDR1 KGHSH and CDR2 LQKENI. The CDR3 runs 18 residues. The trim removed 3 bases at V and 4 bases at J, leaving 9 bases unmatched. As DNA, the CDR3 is TGTGCCAGCTCACCGTCTCGGGACAGGGGAAAATATAATTCACCCCTCCACTTT. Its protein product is CASSPSRDRGKYNSPLHF. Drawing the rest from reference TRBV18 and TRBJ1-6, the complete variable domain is NAGVMQNPRHLVRRRGQEARLRCSPMKGHSHVYWYRQLPEEGLKFMVYLQKENIIDESGMPKERFSAEFPKEGPSILRIQQVVRGDSAAYFCASSPSRDRGKYNSPLHFGNGTRLTVT.

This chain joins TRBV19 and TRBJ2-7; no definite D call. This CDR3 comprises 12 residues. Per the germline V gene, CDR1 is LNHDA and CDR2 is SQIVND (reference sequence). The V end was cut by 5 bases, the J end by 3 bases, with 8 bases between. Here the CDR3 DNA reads TGTGCCAGTAGTGCGTCATACTACGAGCAGTACTTC. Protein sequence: CASSASYYEQYF.

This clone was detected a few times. The DNA of the CDR3 is TGTGCCAGCAGCACCTCCAAAGGGACTTTTGGGGATGAGCAGTTCTTC. Encoded protein: CASSTSKGTFGDEQFF. The chain is built from TRBV7-9 and TRBJ2-1; D perhaps matches TRBD2 (6 bases). V shed 5 bases and J shed 8 bases, with 22 bases lying between them. CDR1 SEHNR and CDR2 FQNEAQ come from the germline V gene (reference sequence). The CDR3 length is 16 residues.

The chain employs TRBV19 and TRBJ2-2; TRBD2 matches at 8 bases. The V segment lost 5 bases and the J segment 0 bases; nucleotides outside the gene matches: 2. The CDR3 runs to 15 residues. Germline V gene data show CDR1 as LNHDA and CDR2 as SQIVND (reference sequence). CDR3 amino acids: CASSRGGPNTGELFF. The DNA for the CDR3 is TGTGCCAGTAGTCGGGGGGGCCCGAACACCGGGGAGCTGTTTTTT.

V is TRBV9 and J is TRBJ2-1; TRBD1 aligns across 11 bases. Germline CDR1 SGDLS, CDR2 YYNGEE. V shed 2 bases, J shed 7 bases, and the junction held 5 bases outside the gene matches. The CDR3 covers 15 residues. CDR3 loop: CASSVGQGARNEQFF. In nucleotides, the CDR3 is TGTGCCAGCAGCGTTGGACAGGGGGCAAGGAATGAGCAGTTCTTC.

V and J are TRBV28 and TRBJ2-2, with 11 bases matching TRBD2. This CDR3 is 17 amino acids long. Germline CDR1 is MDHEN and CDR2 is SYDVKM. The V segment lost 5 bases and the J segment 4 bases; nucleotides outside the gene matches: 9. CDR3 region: CASSASLAGDVTGELFF. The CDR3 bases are TGTGCCAGCAGTGCGTCACTAGCGGGAGATGTCACCGGGGAGCTGTTTTTT.

CDR3 sequence: CASSISGGAIVGELFF. As DNA, the CDR3 is TGTGCCAGCAGCATTAGCGGGGGGGCTATTGTCGGGGAGCTGTTTTTT. This chain uses TRBV5-4 with TRBJ2-2, with 11 positions matching TRBD2. Germline assignment: CDR1 SGHNT and CDR2 YYREEE (reference sequence). The CDR3 is made up of 16 amino acids. Germline trimming cut 4 bases from V and 7 bases from J; bases unmatched to any gene: 9.